Sequencing of this TCR beta chain was carried out in a study of monozygotic twins with inflammatory bowel disease (dated by TCRdb to about 2019). Context from the whole study: The full study comprised around 30 monozygotic twin pairs: nine German pairs (four IBD-concordant, five IBD-discordant) and 19 IBD-discordant Danish pairs. The search for disease-associated traits relied mainly on comparing IBD patients with their genetically identical healthy co-twins within discordant pairs. Each individual had, on average, about 151 000 unique TCRalpha sequences and 181 000 unique TCRbeta sequences available for analysis. General findings and caveats noted by the study authors: Different T cell subtypes could not be distinguished in the analysis. A decrease in TCRbeta repertoire diversity, as measured by inverse Simpson index, was observed in IBD patients compared with their healthy co-twins. Because patients were on differing immunosuppressive treatments, the repertoires may have picked up extra background noise and inter-individual variability. No single strong signal or clonotype linked to IBD turned up in the results, so the idea that one exists was not supported. Repertoire similarity did not differ between concordant and discordant twins, possibly due to limited statistical power. IBD patients shared fewer clonotypes with other individuals than healthy twins did, most markedly in patients showing signs of disease activity.

As concerns this clonotype: Its binding antigen is unknown.

A roughly 2.6 ml peripheral blood sample was drawn into PAXgene tubes per donor and stored at -80°C. Without any T cell sorting, total RNA was extracted from whole blood using the PAXgene blood miRNA kit on an automated QIAcube. Peripheral blood from monozygotic twin pairs concordant or discordant for inflammatory bowel disease was subjected to deep TCRalpha and TCRbeta repertoire profiling with unique molecular barcoding. Smoking habits were recorded for all twin pairs, and individuals were classified as current, former or never smokers. The CDR3 numbers 16 residues from cysteine through phenylalanine. DNA for this receptor is not on file. Based on the germline V gene, the CDR1 and CDR2 sequences are SGHDT and YYEEEE. Libraries came from 5' RACE. The input for every TCR library was 3,500 to 4,000 ng of total RNA. For each sample, cDNA synthesis with SMARTScribe reverse transcriptase was split into eight separate reactions. Unique molecular identifiers containing a 6-nucleotide sample barcode were introduced through template switching during cDNA synthesis. TCRalpha and TCRbeta cDNA was amplified in two nested PCRs of roughly 16 and 10 cycles, and bead purification was carried out after each PCR. Before amplification, cDNA was treated with uracil DNA-glycosylase and purified using the QIAquick PCR purification kit. The second PCR was the step at which Illumina TruSeq-compatible adapters and sample-specific barcodes were added. TapeStation and Qubit were used to check library quality and concentration, and 4 to 6 ng of each library was pooled. Pooled libraries were sequenced on an Illumina HiSeq2500 single-index Rapid Run with 2 x 100 bp reads and custom sequencing primers. Turning to the authors' computational methods: UMI-based consensus assembly with MiGEC version 1.2.6 was used to correct PCR and sequencing errors. V(D)J alignment, clonotype assembly and CDR3 extraction were performed with MiXCR version 2.1.1. Normalisation of gene usage, clonotype sharing and MAIT/NKT TCR abundance was achieved by analysing the top 1000, 10 000 and 20 000 clonotypes per sample. Diversity was computed as the inverse Simpson index with the vegan R package after downsampling to 27 000 UMIs. Statistical testing used paired Mann-Whitney U tests on the discordant twin pairs and applied Benjamini-Hochberg correction for multiple testing. TCRdb reprocessed the raw reads; every CDR3 protein sequence is a single record, and DNA is not supplied. These V and J calls rely on TCRdb rather than the paper's analysis. For this sample, the table gives some 330,000 distinct CDR3 sequences. Of the sample, 5.6% falls within the top ten clones.

This TCR came from a human donor with ulcerative colitis or Crohn's disease, or a healthy co-twin of an affected twin (not recorded which). Sequencing used blood. The rearrangement joined TRBV5-6 to TRBJ1-2. CDR3 region: CASSLVRILVNYGYTF.